Following are 20 T cell receptor beta chains from one sample sequenced in a study of blood T cell repertoires in COVID-19 (TCRdb year 2020). Library method: the immunoSEQ multiplex PCR assay. In its TCRdb copy, this immuneACCESS table keeps in-frame sequences only and misses some clones. Where compared with another copy, unresolved V genes explain less than half of these, and the others have no known cause. This sample lists fewer than 400,000 clones; around 83% were detected once. The ten biggest clones cover 2.5% to 3.5% of the sample. Sequenced sample: peripheral blood. The receptor source for this set is a man younger than 45 with active or convalescent COVID-19.

This chain links TRBV30 with TRBJ1-4, with D tentatively TRBD1 (6 bases). Looked up from germline, CDR1 is GTSNPN and CDR2 is SVGIG (reference sequence). This CDR3 has 14 residues. The ends were cut back, 1 base at V and 8 bases at J, with 14 bases in the middle. The CDR3 spells CAWSAQGIWEKLFF. DNA of the CDR3: TGTGCCTGGAGTGCACAGGGTATATGGGAAAAACTGTTTTTT. The full variable domain, with the rest looked up from reference TRBV30 and TRBJ1-4, is SQTIHQWPATLVQPVGSPLSLECTVEGTSNPNLYWYRQAAGRGLQLLFYSVGIGQISSEVPQNLSASRPQDRQFILSSKKLLLSDSGFYLCAWSAQGIWEKLFFGSGTQLSVL.

This clone was found a few times. The genes are TRBV7-3 and TRBJ2-1; 10 bases line up with TRBD2. J gave up 6 bases and V 6 bases, and 8 bases lay outside the gene matches. Germline loops: CDR1 SGHTA, CDR2 FQGTGA. The CDR3 consists of 15 residues. CDR3 sequence: CASSYGLAVFNEQFF. The CDR3 nucleotides read TGTGCCAGCAGTTATGGACTAGCGGTTTTCAATGAGCAGTTCTTC. The full variable domain, in which reference TRBV7-3 and TRBJ2-1 provide the parts outside the CDR3, is GAGVSQTPSNKVTEKGKYVELRCDPISGHTALYWYRQSLGQGPEFLIYFQGTGAADDSGLPNDRFFAVRPEGSVSTLKIQRTERGDSAVYLCASSYGLAVFNEQFFGPGTRLTVL.

V and J are TRBV6-4 and TRBJ2-3, with TRBD2 matching over 9 bases. V dropped 4 bases and J dropped 1; count of bases not matched to a gene: 0. The CDR3 contains 14 residues. The germline V gene encodes CDR1 MRHNA and CDR2 SNTAGT. The CDR3 DNA is TGTGCCAGCAGTGGGACTAGCGGCACAGATACGCAGTATTTT. Protein product: CASSGTSGTDTQYF.

The J gene is TRBJ1-2, the V gene TRBV7-9; D perhaps matches TRBD1 (5 bases). The V end was cut by 5 bases, the J end by 1 base, with 14 bases between. This CDR3 contains 15 residues. From germline, CDR1 is SEHNR and CDR2 FQNEAQ (reference sequence). The CDR3 DNA sequence: TGTGCCAGCAGCGTCGCAGGGATATATAACTATGGCTACACCTTC. Residues: CASSVAGIYNYGYTF.

The V gene is TRBV2, the J gene TRBJ2-1; TRBD1 aligns across 11 bases. The junction had 8 bases not matched to a gene; V was cut back by 6 bases and J by 7 bases. From germline, CDR1 is SNHLY and CDR2 FYNNEI. The CDR3 length is 15 residues. As DNA, the CDR3 is TGTGCCAGCAGCTCTCGGACAGGGGGCCTGAATGAGCAGTTCTTC. Protein: CASSSRTGGLNEQFF.

This clone appeared a single time. V gene TRBV7-9 combines with J gene TRBJ1-4, with D perhaps matching TRBD1 (6 bases). Germline V gene data show CDR1 as SEHNR and CDR2 as FQNEAQ (reference sequence). The length of the CDR3 is 14 residues. V shed 4 bases and J shed 8 bases, with 14 bases lying between them. The DNA of the CDR3 is TGTGCCAGCAGCTATGTACAGGGTAGGGAAAAACTGTTTTTT. Encoded protein: CASSYVQGREKLFF.

The chain carries TRBV7-3 and TRBJ2-2; 14 bases are a match to TRBD2. J lost 0 bases, V lost 5 bases, and 11 bases had no gene match. CDR1 and CDR2 from the germline V gene are SGHTA and FQGTGA. The CDR3 has 20 amino acids. Here the CDR3 reads CASSPPPGLAGAANTGELFF. CDR3 nucleotides: TGTGCCAGCAGCCCCCCCCCGGGACTAGCGGGAGCCGCGAACACCGGGGAGCTGTTTTTT.

The chain combines TRBV4-3 with TRBJ2-1; TRBD2 might be the D (7 bases). CDR1 and CDR2 (germline): LGHNA, YSLEER. This CDR3 is built from 17 residues. V lost 1 base to trimming and J lost 2 bases, with 15 bases between them. This CDR3 reads CASSQVIPGGPYNEQFF. For the CDR3, the DNA is TGCGCCAGCAGCCAAGTGATCCCCGGGGGGCCCTACAATGAGCAGTTCTTC.

This clone was observed a handful of times. The chain has TRBV29-1 and TRBJ2-1; weak D call: TRBD2 (5 bases). The CDR3 is 14 amino acids. Per the germline V gene, CDR1 is SQVTM and CDR2 is ANQGSEA. V was shortened by 7 bases and J by 6 bases, with 19 bases between the two germline ends. The CDR3 coding sequence is TGCAGCGCCTACCAGACGGGATGGCCCAATGAGCAGTTCTTC. This translates into CSAYQTGWPNEQFF.

This chain joins TRBV27 and TRBJ2-5; D is perhaps TRBD1 (6 bases). The germline V gene has CDR1 MNHEY and CDR2 SMNVEV (reference sequence). V was clipped by 2 bases and J by 5 bases, with 15 bases between them. This CDR3 is built from 15 residues. CDR3 in amino acids: CASSLHLGASETQYF. The CDR3 DNA sequence: TGTGCCAGCAGTTTACATCTGGGGGCCAGTGAGACCCAGTACTTC.

This clone was observed a single time. V gene TRBV5-4 combines with J gene TRBJ2-7; 8 bases line up with TRBD2. The CDR3 sequence is 15 residues long. The germline CDR1 and CDR2 sequences are SGHNT and YYREEE (reference sequence). V was pared by 0 bases and J by 5 bases, with 7 bases of the junction left unmatched. The CDR3 region is CASSLDAGGLDEQYF. Here the CDR3 DNA reads TGTGCCAGCAGCTTGGATGCGGGAGGATTGGACGAGCAGTACTTC. Drawing the rest from reference TRBV5-4 and TRBJ2-7, the complete variable domain is ETGVTQSPTHLIKTRGQQVTLRCSSQSGHNTVSWYQQALGQGPQFIFQYYREEENGRGNFPPRFSGLQFPNYSSELNVNALELDDSALYLCASSLDAGGLDEQYFGPGTRLTVT.

The chain links TRBV9 to TRBJ1-5; TRBD1 agrees at 7 bases. J lost 1 base, V lost 3 bases, and 4 bases had no gene match. CDR1 is SGDLS, CDR2 YYNGEE, per germline. This CDR3 is 15 amino acids long. This CDR3 reads CASSAGQSSNQPQHF. The CDR3 bases are TGTGCCAGCAGCGCGGGACAGTCAAGCAATCAGCCCCAGCATTTT.

CDR3 in DNA: TGTGCCAGCAGTTTAGGGTCAGGGATTATTTTTTCGGATGAGCAGTTCTTC. Translated, it gives CASSLGSGIIFSDEQFF. The rearrangement joins TRBV27 to TRBJ2-1, with a weak D call TRBD1 (5 bases). V was clipped by 2 bases and J by 8 bases, with 22 bases between them. The CDR3 has 17 amino acids. Germline V gene data show CDR1 as MNHEY and CDR2 as SMNVEV (reference sequence).

The J gene is TRBJ1-1, the V gene TRBV7-9; TRBD1 aligns across 8 bases. V dropped 3 bases and J dropped 4; count of bases not matched to a gene: 10. This CDR3 spans 16 amino acids. CDR1 SEHNR and CDR2 FQNEAQ come from the germline V gene (reference sequence). In DNA form, the CDR3 reads TGTGCCAGCAGCTTGGAGTCAGGGGGCGGGGTCACTGAAGCTTTCTTT. Translating gives CASSLESGGGVTEAFF.

The CDR3 spells CASSLSQYNSPLHF. In DNA form, the CDR3 reads TGTGCCAGCAGCTTAAGCCAGTATAATTCACCCCTCCACTTT. The chain employs TRBV7-3 and TRBJ1-6; D is unclear. This CDR3 contains 14 residues. The V gene lost 1 base and the J gene lost 4 bases, with 5 bases spanning the gap. Per the germline V gene, CDR1 is SGHTA and CDR2 is FQGTGA.

The V call is TRBV2, the J call TRBJ2-1; 7 nucleotides line up with TRBD2. V was pared by 7 bases and J by 9 bases, with 9 bases of the junction left unmatched. The CDR3 has 13 amino acids. Germline assignment: CDR1 SNHLY and CDR2 FYNNEI. The CDR3 here is CASNRVWGGEQFF. The CDR3 bases are TGTGCCAGCAACCGGGTATGGGGGGGTGAGCAGTTCTTC.

This sequence joins TRBV21-1 and TRBJ2-3; TRBD2, the table's D call, lacks a check against the DNA. TRBV21-1 is given as a pseudogene. This CDR3 has 13 amino acids. The chain's CDR3 is CASRSSGGDTQYF. The CDR3 nucleotides are TGTGCCAGCAGATCTAGCGGTGGAGATACGCAGTATTTT.

V usage is TRBV5-1 and J usage is TRBJ2-1; D not certain. Looked up from germline, CDR1 is SGHRS and CDR2 is YFSETQ. Trimming shortened V by 1 base and J by 8 bases, and 4 bases separated the two germline ends. The CDR3 runs 11 residues. The CDR3 DNA follows: TGCGCCAGCAGCTTGCAGGATGAGCAGTTCTTC. Its protein product is CASSLQDEQFF.

The chain employs TRBV2 and TRBJ2-2, with 11 bases matching TRBD1. The V gene end was trimmed by 5 bases and the J gene end by 5 bases; junction bases not matched to a gene: 19. The CDR3 consists of 20 residues. Germline V gene sequence: CDR1 SNHLY, CDR2 FYNNEI. In DNA, the CDR3 is TGTGCCAGCAGTACCCGGGACAGGGGGTTATTTATAGGAGTGACCGGGGAGCTGTTTTTT. Residues: CASSTRDRGLFIGVTGELFF.

The rearrangement links TRBV2 to TRBJ1-1, with TRBD1 identical over 8 bases. The germline V gene encodes CDR1 SNHLY and CDR2 FYNNEI. The CDR3 totals 13 residues. Losses at the gene ends were 11 bases for V and 3 bases for J; bases not matched to a gene: 8. The CDR3 nucleotides are TGTGCCGGCGACAGGGGTTATTACACTGAAGCTTTCTTT. Its protein is CAGDRGYYTEAFF.